These T cell receptor beta chains were read from a single sample in a study of blood T cell repertoires in COVID-19. TCRdb's table, derived via immunoSEQ multiplex PCR, lists solely in-frame clones and lacks some. The sample comprises 150,000 to 200,000 clones, approximately 87% of which are singletons, and about 12% rests with the top ten. The sequencing sample was made of peripheral blood. These receptor sequences come from a woman in her 70s with COVID-19, enrolled during active disease. Each CDR3 is given with its conserved first and last residue. The D gene is left open where the match is weak. For some rows the clone size is stated as once, few or many, or as a class when expanded; others skip it.

j_call v_call d_call clone_size cdr3_nt cdr3_aa
TRBJ2-5 TRBV7-2 TRBD2 . TGTGCCAGCAGCTTTGTGGCGGGAGAACAAGAGACCCAGTACTTC CASSFVAGEQETQYF
TRBJ1-6 TRBV9 . . TGTGCCAGCAGCGTGCCCGGTTCACCCCTCCACTTT CASSVPGSPLHF
TRBJ1-1 TRBV30 TRBD1 once TGTGCCTGGAGTTGGACAGGGGGCGCAGGGACTGAAGCTTTCTTT CAWSWTGGAGTEAFF
TRBJ1-5 TRBV6-6 . . TGTGCCAGCACGGCTTACAGGGACCAGCCCCAGCATTTT CASTAYRDQPQHF
TRBJ2-7 TRBV10-3 . . TGTGCCATCAGTACCGGGACATCCTACGAGCAGTACTTC CAISTGTSYEQYF
TRBJ2-5 TRBV14 TRBD2 . TGTGCCAGCAGCAGACCCTCGCTAGCGGGAGGTCCTGAGACCCAGTACTTC CASSRPSLAGGPETQYF
TRBJ2-7 TRBV7-2 TRBD1 once TGTGCCAGCAGCTCACCCTTCACGGGACAGGGTTTCGAGCAGTACTTC CASSSPFTGQGFEQYF
TRBJ2-1 TRBV7-7 TRBD2 . TGTGCTAGCAGCGACGGGACTAGCTTTCTAAATGAGCAATTCTTC CASSDGTSFLNEQFF
TRBJ1-2 TRBV7-3 . . TGTGCCAGCAGCTTAGTGCCATTCGAGCGGGGCTACACCTTC CASSLVPFERGYTF
TRBJ1-5 TRBV5-1 TRBD1 once TGCGCCAGCAGCGCGGCAGGGGGAGGTCAGCCCCAGCATTTT CASSAAGGGQPQHF
TRBJ2-7 TRBV28 TRBD1 . TGTGCCAGCAGAATCCGGGACAGTCTAAGCGAGCAGTACTTC CASRIRDSLSEQYF
TRBJ1-2 TRBV30 TRBD1 . TGTGCCTGGAGTGTACTCGAGACAGGGGACACCTTC CAWSVLETGDTF
TRBJ2-7 TRBV5-6 TRBD2 . TGTGCCAGCAGCTCCGGACTAGCGGGAGATGTATACGAGCAGTACTTC CASSSGLAGDVYEQYF
TRBJ2-7 TRBV15 . few TGTGCCACCAGCAGGGAGTTCCACGAGCAGTACTTC CATSREFHEQYF
TRBJ2-7 TRBV10-3 TRBD2 once TGTGCCATCAGTGTGGGCGGGAGCCCCGAGCAGTACTTC CAISVGGSPEQYF
TRBJ2-7 TRBV29-1 TRBD2 . TGCAGCGCCCGACCAGCGGGAGACTACGAGCAGTACTTC CSARPAGDYEQYF
TRBJ1-5 TRBV6-5 . . TGTGCCAGCAGAATCCCCCTCAATCAGCCCCAGCATTTT CASRIPLNQPQHF
TRBJ2-7 TRBV18 . . TGTGCCAGCTCACCAAACCTAGAGAACTACGAGCAGTACTTC CASSPNLENYEQYF
TRBJ1-5 TRBV29-1 . once TGCAGCGTTCAGGAGGGCAATCAGCCCCAGCATTTT CSVQEGNQPQHF
TRBJ2-7 TRBV19 TRBD1 . TGTGCCAGTAGTCTACGACAGGGTCGGGACGAGCAGTACTTC CASSLRQGRDEQYF
TRBJ2-1 TRBV6-5 . . TGTGCCAGCAGTTACTTACGACAGGACCCCTACAATGAGCAGTTCTTC CASSYLRQDPYNEQFF
TRBJ1-5 TRBV11-3 TRBD1 . TGTGCCAGCAGCTTCTACAGGGGAAGCAATCAGCCCCAGCATTTT CASSFYRGSNQPQHF
TRBJ1-2 TRBV19 . . TGTGCCAGTAGTATCTTAGGGGCGCGGGGCTACACCTTC CASSILGARGYTF
TRBJ1-3 TRBV19 . . TGTGCCAGTAGTTTGACAGGCGTCGAGGGAAACACCATATATTTT CASSLTGVEGNTIYF
TRBJ2-6 TRBV6-6 . . TGTGCCAGCAGTCAAGGGGGCTCTGGGGCCAACGTCCTGACTTTC CASSQGGSGANVLTF
TRBJ2-5 TRBV25-1 . . TGTGCCAGCAGAGGCGGGGGCCGAGAGACCCAGTACTTC CASRGGGRETQYF
TRBJ1-6 TRBV19 TRBD1 . TGTGCCACCTCGACAGGGCTGAATTCACCCCTCCACTTT CATSTGLNSPLHF
TRBJ2-2 TRBV30 . . TGTGCCTGGACCCGGGAGAACACCGGGGAGCTGTTTTTT CAWTRENTGELFF
TRBJ1-1 TRBV2 . . TGTGCCAGCCGGCTGGCGGTCGGAGCTTTCTTT CASRLAVGAFF
TRBJ2-3 TRBV6-2/TRBV6-3 TRBD2 . TGTGCCAGCAGTCGGACTAGCGGGAGGGCCTCGGTAGACACAGATACGCAGTATTTT CASSRTSGRASVDTDTQYF
TRBJ1-5 TRBV30 TRBD1 once TGTGCCTGGAGTGTAGGGGGCGATCAGCCCCAGCATTTT CAWSVGGDQPQHF
TRBJ2-7 TRBV3-1/TRBV3-2 . . TGTGCCAGCAGCCAAGAACTTGCGCAGGTGGGCGAGCAGTACTTC CASSQELAQVGEQYF
TRBJ2-6 TRBV7-6 . . TGTGCCAGCAGCCTAACAGGTATCGGGGCCAACGTCCTGACTTTC CASSLTGIGANVLTF
TRBJ1-1 TRBV6-5 TRBD1 many TGTGCCAGCAGACATTCAGGGGGCGGTGAAGCTTTCTTT CASRHSGGGEAFF
TRBJ2-1 TRBV20-1 TRBD2 . TGCAGTGCTAGTCGACTAGCGGGAGTATTCAACAATGAGCAGTTCTTC CSASRLAGVFNNEQFF
TRBJ2-2 TRBV19 . . TGTGCCAGTAGTATACGGGGGTCAGACACCGGGGAGCTGTTTTTT CASSIRGSDTGELFF
TRBJ2-1 TRBV19 TRBD2 few TGTGCCAGTAATCCTAGCGGAACCTACAATGAGCAGTTCTTC CASNPSGTYNEQFF
TRBJ1-2 TRBV27 . once TGTGCCAGCAGTTTTCGGGGGGCAGGTGGCTACACCTTC CASSFRGAGGYTF
TRBJ2-2 TRBV3-1/TRBV3-2 . . TGTGCCAGCAGCCGGTCGGGCACCGGGGAGCTGTTTTTT CASSRSGTGELFF
TRBJ2-5 TRBV28 . . TGTGCCAGTGGGGACTTGCGAGAGACCCAGTACTTC CASGDLRETQYF
TRBJ1-5 TRBV18 TRBD1 . TGTGCCAGCTCAACCGGGACAGGGGATCAGCCCCAGCATTTT CASSTGTGDQPQHF
TRBJ2-3 TRBV5-5 TRBD2 . TGTGCCAGCCGCAGACTAGCGAGCACAGATACGCAGTATTTT CASRRLASTDTQYF
TRBJ2-2 TRBV9 . . TGTGCCAGCAGCGTAGCTACGAGTACCGGGGAGCTGTTTTTT CASSVATSTGELFF
TRBJ2-7 TRBV12-2 . . TGTGCAAGTCGCTCGGGACTAGCGGGGGACTACGAGCAGTACTTC CASRSGLAGDYEQYF
TRBJ2-5 TRBV5-1 TRBD1 . TGCGCCAGCAGCTTGGGCACAGGGGGTAGGGAGACCCAGTACTTC CASSLGTGGRETQYF
TRBJ1-5 TRBV4-1 . . TGCGCCACGGGGGAGAATCAGCCCCAGCATTTT CATGENQPQHF
TRBJ1-2 TRBV12-3/TRBV12-4 . . TGTGCCAGCACCCGGGACACAACCTATGGCTACACCTTC CASTRDTTYGYTF
TRBJ2-5 TRBV7-2 TRBD2 . TGTGCCAGCAGCGGTCTAGCGGCCCAAGAGACCCAGTACTTC CASSGLAAQETQYF
TRBJ1-1 TRBV6-1 . few TGTGCCAGCAGTGAGAGCCTCGGGAACACTGAAGCTTTCTTT CASSESLGNTEAFF
TRBJ2-7 TRBV24-1 TRBD1 . TGTGCCACCAGTGATTTTGTGAGGACAGGGGGCGCGGTGCAGTACTTC CATSDFVRTGGAVQYF
TRBJ1-4 TRBV30 . . TGTGCCTGGAGTGCCCCCCCGAGTAATGAAAAACTGTTTTTT CAWSAPPSNEKLFF
TRBJ1-1 TRBV29-1 . . TGCAGCGTTCATGGGGCGCAAGAAGCTTTCTTT CSVHGAQEAFF
TRBJ1-2 TRBV2 TRBD1 . TGTGCCAGCAGTATGGCAGGGGGCTATGGCTACACCTTC CASSMAGGYGYTF
TRBJ1-2 TRBV29-1 . . TGCAGCGTTGAGCAGGGTGCTGGCTACACCTTC CSVEQGAGYTF
TRBJ2-1 TRBV7-9 TRBD2 . TGTGCCAGCAGCTCACTAGCGGGAGGGTGGAATGAGCAGTTCTTC CASSSLAGGWNEQFF
TRBJ2-3 TRBV19 TRBD2 . TGTGCCAGTAGAACGGGACTAGCCAACACAGATACGCAGTATTTT CASRTGLANTDTQYF